This T cell receptor beta chain was found in a study of T cell responses to AZD1222 COVID-19 vaccine. The CDR3 is 15 amino acids. V lost 0 bases and J 1 base, leaving 12 bases between the germline ends. Germline CDR1 reads GTSNPN; CDR2 reads SVGIG (reference sequence). Study conclusions and caveats: Increased Spike-specific TCR breadth and depth were observed after two AZD1222 doses. Possibly, clonal diversity was underestimated; donors were largely white British and included more females. Regions 160-218 and 743-854 held dominance among vaccine-associated CD4 TCRs, which spanned spike.

To note about this clone: What it binds is unknown.

Here immunoSEQ multiplex PCR was the method, and the copy in TCRdb shows in-frame clones only, minus some. The sample has about 130,000 clones, 85% seen once. This clonotype was sampled from an adult who received the AZD1222 COVID-19 vaccine. The source material was peripheral blood, sampled 28 days after the second AZD1222 dose. The chain has TRBV30 and TRBJ1-1; D is undetermined. Here the CDR3 reads CAWSVGPTWNTEAFF. The CDR3 nucleotides read TGTGCCTGGAGTGTCGGACCCACTTGGAACACTGAAGCTTTCTTT.